The entry that follows covers one T cell receptor beta chain sequence. The sample is drawn from a study of blood T cell repertoires in COVID-19. As for the study in general: The origin of the acute and convalescent COVID-19 samples was the United States, Italy and Spain.

Donors in Cohort 3 who had recovered were those with two negative PCRs, healthcare professional clearance, or resolution of their symptoms. Germline CDR1 reads SGHRS; CDR2 reads YFSETQ. Trimming removed 4 bases at V and 0 bases at J, with 8 bases between. The CDR3 sequence is 15 residues long. TCRdb keeps only in-frame clones here, not all; method: immunoSEQ multiplex PCR. The sample contains 180,000 or so clones, roughly 88% of which appear only once. The rearrangement uses TRBV5-1 and TRBJ2-6; unclear D gene. Sequencing was performed on PBMCs or T cells enriched from blood (not recorded which). The origin of this receptor is a woman aged 60 to 75 who had recovered from COVID-19. CDR3 amino acids: CASSQLISGANVLTF. The CDR3 DNA sequence: TGCGCCAGCAGCCAACTAATCTCTGGGGCCAACGTCCTGACTTTC.